Ten or more counts support the clone carrying this TCR beta chain. The source of the sample is a study of T cells after yellow fever vaccination. A single record per CDR3 protein comes from TCRdb applying MiXCR to the 5' RACE reads. This repertoire shows around 150,000 distinct CDR3 sequences, under 7.5% found once; its top ten account for 2.5%. V was cut by 1 base and J by 4 bases, with 14 bases left in between. The germline V gene has CDR1 SGHRS and CDR2 YFSETQ. The CDR3 consists of 16 residues. The sequences come from CD4+ T cells sorted from PBMCs, collected 5 to 6 days after the first yellow fever vaccination. The chain is built from TRBV5-1 and TRBJ2-2; a possible D gene is TRBD1 (6 bases). The source of this sequence is a man aged 18-30 years who received the YFV17D yellow fever vaccine. The CDR3 loop reads CASSLRAGVTTGELFF. The DNA of the CDR3 is TGCGCCAGCAGCTTGCGTGCAGGGGTTACCACCGGGGAGCTGTTTTTT.